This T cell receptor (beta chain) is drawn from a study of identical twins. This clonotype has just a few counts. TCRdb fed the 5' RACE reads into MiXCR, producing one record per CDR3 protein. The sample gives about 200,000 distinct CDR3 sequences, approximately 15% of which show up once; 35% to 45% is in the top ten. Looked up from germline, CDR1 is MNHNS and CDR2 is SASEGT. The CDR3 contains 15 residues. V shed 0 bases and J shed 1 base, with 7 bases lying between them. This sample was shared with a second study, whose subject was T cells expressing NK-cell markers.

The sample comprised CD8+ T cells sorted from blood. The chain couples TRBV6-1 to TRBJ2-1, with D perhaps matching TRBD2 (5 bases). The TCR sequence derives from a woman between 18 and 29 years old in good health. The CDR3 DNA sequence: TGTGCCAGCAGTGAAGCGCGAGGGTCCTACAATGAGCAGTTCTTC. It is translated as CASSEARGSYNEQFF.